This is a list of T cell receptor beta chains from one sample in a study of shared clonotypes between healthy human individuals. Only in-frame clones appear in the TCRdb table, and some are missing; sequencing was by immunoSEQ multiplex PCR. Here the sample spans fewer than 550,000 clones, 75% to 80% being singletons. Material for sequencing was PBMCs. The receptors were gathered from a woman aged 35 to 49 in good health. Some clones in this sample may be carry-over from other donors' samples. Each CDR3 is given with its conserved first and last residue. Fields, in order: clone size, V gene, J gene, D gene, CDR3 DNA, CDR3 protein. The D gene is left open where the match is weak. The size entry is marked missing in some rows and otherwise reads once, few, many or a size class.

-	TRBV28	TRBJ2-7	TRBD2	TGTGCCAGCAGTTTTGTTCTAGCGGGAGGGAACGAGCAGTACTTC	CASSFVLAGGNEQYF
-	TRBV5-4	TRBJ2-1	TRBD2	TGTGCCAGCAGCTTGGACCCGGGACTAGCGTACAATGAGCAGTTCTTC	CASSLDPGLAYNEQFF
-	TRBV27	TRBJ2-4	-	TGTGCCAGCAGTTTAACGCGTGACGGAGCCAAAAACATTCAGTACTTC	CASSLTRDGAKNIQYF
once	TRBV4-2	TRBJ2-1	TRBD2	TGTGCCAGCAGCCAAGATATAGCGGGGTTTGAGGGGGGTGAGCAGTTCTTC	CASSQDIAGFEGGEQFF
-	TRBV28	TRBJ2-5	TRBD2	TGTGCCAGCAGTTTTTCTAGCGGGAGCCAAGAGACCCAGTACTTC	CASSFSSGSQETQYF
-	TRBV25-1	TRBJ2-7	-	TGTGCCAGCAGTGAATTTGACGAAGTATACGAGCAGTACTTC	CASSEFDEVYEQYF
-	TRBV6-6	TRBJ2-7	TRBD2	TGTGCCAGCAGTCCCCAACCGGGACTAGGCGGTTACGAGCAGTACTTC	CASSPQPGLGGYEQYF
-	TRBV5-1	TRBJ2-3	-	TGCGCCAGCAGCCCGAAGAGACCGCCGGATACGCAGTATTTT	CASSPKRPPDTQYF
few	TRBV28	TRBJ1-2	-	TGTGCCAGCAGTAAGACAGGTGGCTACACCTTC	CASSKTGGYTF
-	TRBV5-1	TRBJ2-3	-	TGCGCCAGCAGCTATACAGGGAGCACAGATACGCAGTATTTT	CASSYTGSTDTQYF
many	TRBV18	TRBJ1-5	-	TGTGCCAGCTCACCACGGGTCGCGAATAGCAATCAGCCCCAGCATTTT	CASSPRVANSNQPQHF
-	TRBV9	TRBJ2-1	-	TGTGCCAGCAGCGTAGTGGGCGCGGGTGAGCAGTTCTTC	CASSVVGAGEQFF
many	TRBV28	TRBJ1-1	-	TGTGCCAGCAGTCTCCTGGACAGTATGAACACTGAAGCTTTCTTT	CASSLLDSMNTEAFF
once	TRBV5-1	TRBJ2-2	-	TGCGCCAGCAGCTTGGATGGGGGCGCTAACACCGGGGAGCTGTTTTTT	CASSLDGGANTGELFF
-	TRBV29-1	TRBJ2-7	TRBD2	TGCAGCGTTGAAGATCAGGCGGGAGGGGTTTACGAGCAGTACTTC	CSVEDQAGGVYEQYF
-	TRBV6-5	TRBJ1-1	-	TGTGCCAGCAGTTCACTTGACGGGGGGGCACAAGAAGCTTTCTTT	CASSSLDGGAQEAFF
-	TRBV11-2	TRBJ2-6	-	TGTGCCAGTCACTTATGGATGGCAGGGGCCAACGTCCTGACTTTC	CASHLWMAGANVLTF
few	TRBV29-1	TRBJ1-1	TRBD1	TGCAGCGCTACAGGGGCTAGTGAAGCTTTCTTT	CSATGASEAFF
-	TRBV28	TRBJ2-7	-	TGTGCCAGCAGTCCACCCCCGTCAGGCTCGGGGGAGCAGTACTTC	CASSPPPSGSGEQYF
-	TRBV7-3	TRBJ2-7	-	TGTGCCAGCAGCTTAAATGGTGGCTACGAGCAGTACTTC	CASSLNGGYEQYF
-	TRBV6-4	TRBJ2-7	TRBD2	TGTGCCAGCAGCGCCTGGACGGGAGGGTGCGAGCAGTACTTC	CASSAWTGGCEQYF
-	TRBV19	TRBJ1-4	TRBD1	TGTGCCAGTAGTATACCCCACAGGGGGAGCGAAAAACTGTTTTTT	CASSIPHRGSEKLFF
-	TRBV7-2	TRBJ2-7	-	TGTGCCAGCAGCAGACAGACGACTATACGGGGCGAGCAGTACTTC	CASSRQTTIRGEQYF
-	TRBV29-1	TRBJ2-5	-	TGCAGCGTTGAACGTAATGAGGGACGCTTGGAGCAGTACTTC	CSVERNEGRLEQYF
-	TRBV5-8	TRBJ1-2	TRBD1	TGTGCCAGCAGCTTAAACAGGGGGCTGGCTGGCTACACCTTC	CASSLNRGLAGYTF
-	TRBV28	TRBJ2-3	TRBD2	TGTGCCAGTAGACTAGCGTCTAGCACAGATACGCAGTATTTT	CASRLASSTDTQYF
once	TRBV30	TRBJ2-7	-	TGTGCCTGGACCGTTGGTGGGGGCGAGCAGTACTTC	CAWTVGGGEQYF
many	TRBV7-9	TRBJ2-2	-	TGTGCCAGCAGCCCTCATACAATAGGGGAGCTGTTTTTT	CASSPHTIGELFF
-	TRBV7-8	TRBJ2-5	-	TGTGCCAGCAGCTTCGACCAGTACGACCAAGAGACCCAGTACTTC	CASSFDQYDQETQYF
-	TRBV5-6	TRBJ2-1	TRBD2	TGTGCCAGCAGCGTGAGCGGGAGGGCCTTTTTGAGCTCCTACAATGAGCAGTTCTTC	CASSVSGRAFLSSYNEQFF
few	TRBV28	TRBJ1-5	TRBD1	TGTGCCAGCAGGGGACAGGGCGATCAGCCCCAGCATTTT	CASRGQGDQPQHF
-	TRBV7-6	TRBJ1-1	-	TGTGCCAGCAGCTTAGGGGCCGGAGTTACTGAAGCTTTCTTT	CASSLGAGVTEAFF
-	TRBV10-1	TRBJ2-1	TRBD2	TGCGCCAGCAGTCCGGGGGGAACTCCCTACAATGAGCAGTTCTTC	CASSPGGTPYNEQFF
-	TRBV10-3	TRBJ2-3	TRBD2	TGTGCCATCAGAGCGGGAGGAGCGTTAGATACGCAGTATTTT	CAIRAGGALDTQYF
-	TRBV27	TRBJ1-2	-	TGTGCCAGCAGTCTAGATCGGCGGGGCTATGGCTACACCTTC	CASSLDRRGYGYTF
-	TRBV6-5	TRBJ2-7	-	TGTGCCAGCAGTTATGGGGGGTCGGCCTACGAGCAGTACTTC	CASSYGGSAYEQYF
once	TRBV28	TRBJ2-1	TRBD2	TGTGCCAGCACTTCGGGGGGAGGGACCTACAATGAGCAGTTCTTC	CASTSGGGTYNEQFF
-	TRBV28	TRBJ2-3	-	TGTGCCAGCAGTTTATGGGACCCAACTGGGTATTTT	CASSLWDPTGYF
few	TRBV30	TRBJ1-1	-	TGTGCCTGGAGTGTAAGCGGCCACGGGTACACTGAAGCTTTCTTT	CAWSVSGHGYTEAFF
-	TRBV5-6	TRBJ1-2	-	TGTGCCAGCAGCTTGGTGAGACGGGAGGAGTATGGCTACACCTTC	CASSLVRREEYGYTF
-	TRBV4-2	TRBJ2-2	TRBD1	TGTGCCAGCAGAGGGCTTAAGGGGGCTACCGGGGAGCTGTTTTTT	CASRGLKGATGELFF
-	TRBV21-1	TRBJ2-3	-	TGTGCCAGCAGCACTCAGCAGGCAACGGAAGAACGATCCGCCCAGTATTTT	CASSTQQATEERSAQYF
-	TRBV5-1	TRBJ2-1	TRBD1	TGCGCCAGCAGCTGGGGACAGGGACGGATCGATGAGCAGTTCTTC	CASSWGQGRIDEQFF
-	TRBV6-1	TRBJ2-2	-	TGTGCCAGCAGTGAGGGAGATCGGGAGACCGGGGAGCTGTTTTTT	CASSEGDRETGELFF
once	TRBV10-2	TRBJ2-5	TRBD2	TGCGCCAGCAGTCACCTAGCGGGAGTGGAGACCCAGTACTTC	CASSHLAGVETQYF
-	TRBV9	TRBJ1-2	-	TGTGCCAGCAGCGTAGACCAGCGCTCCCCCTACACCTTC	CASSVDQRSPYTF
-	TRBV19	TRBJ2-7	-	TGTGCCAGTTCGGGCGGCCAGGGACTCTACGAGCAGTACTTC	CASSGGQGLYEQYF
-	TRBV4-3	TRBJ2-7	TRBD1	TGCGCCAGCAGCCAAGATCTACGACAGGGCAGCTCCTACGAGCAGTACTTC	CASSQDLRQGSSYEQYF
-	TRBV15	TRBJ2-3	-	TGTGCCACCAGCAGAGATAAGGCGACAGATACGCAGTATTTT	CATSRDKATDTQYF
once	TRBV5-8	TRBJ2-5	-	TGTGCCAGCAGCCGGTGGGCGGCCCAAGAGACCCAGTACTTC	CASSRWAAQETQYF
once	TRBV5-1	TRBJ1-2	TRBD1	TGCGCCAGCAGCTTGAGGGGGCCATGGGACGCCTCTAACTATGGCTACACCTTC	CASSLRGPWDASNYGYTF
-	TRBV27	TRBJ2-7	-	TGTGCCAGCAGTTTATGGAGCGGAAGGCCCACCTACGAGCAGTACTTC	CASSLWSGRPTYEQYF
-	TRBV4-3	TRBJ1-1	-	TGCGCCAGCAGCCAAGCAACAGGGATGAACACTGAAGCTTTCTTT	CASSQATGMNTEAFF
once	TRBV19	TRBJ1-2	TRBD1	TGTGCCAGTAGTGGGACAGGGGAAGCCTCTGGCTACACCTTC	CASSGTGEASGYTF
-	TRBV29-1	TRBJ2-5	TRBD2	TGCAGCGTCGGACTAGCTCAAGAGACCCAGTACTTC	CSVGLAQETQYF
-	TRBV4-1	TRBJ2-5	-	TGCGCCAGCAGCCAAGATCCTAGGGGGAGGGCGGGAGAGACCCAGTACTTC	CASSQDPRGRAGETQYF
-	TRBV7-8	TRBJ2-7	TRBD1	TGTGCCAGCAGCGTAAACACAGGGGGAGGATCCTACGAGCAGTACTTC	CASSVNTGGGSYEQYF
-	TRBV6-1	TRBJ1-1	TRBD1	TGTGCCAGCAGTGAAGCCGGGACAGGGCTTACTGAAGCTTTCTTT	CASSEAGTGLTEAFF
-	TRBV2	TRBJ1-2	-	TGTGCCGGCAGCGGGGCAAGCTATGGCTACACCTTC	CAGSGASYGYTF